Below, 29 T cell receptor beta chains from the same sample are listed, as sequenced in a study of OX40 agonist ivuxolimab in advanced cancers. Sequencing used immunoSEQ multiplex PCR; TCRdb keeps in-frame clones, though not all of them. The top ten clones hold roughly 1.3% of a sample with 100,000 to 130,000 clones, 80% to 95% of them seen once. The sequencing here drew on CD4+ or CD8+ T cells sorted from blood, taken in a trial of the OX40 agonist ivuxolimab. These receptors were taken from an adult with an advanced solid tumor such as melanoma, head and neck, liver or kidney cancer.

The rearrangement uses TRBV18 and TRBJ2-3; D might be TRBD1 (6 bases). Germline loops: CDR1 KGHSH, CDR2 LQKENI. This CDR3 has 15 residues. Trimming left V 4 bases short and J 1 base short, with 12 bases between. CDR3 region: CASSQGEQRTDTQYF. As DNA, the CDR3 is TGTGCCAGCTCACAGGGGGAGCAGCGCACAGATACGCAGTATTTT.

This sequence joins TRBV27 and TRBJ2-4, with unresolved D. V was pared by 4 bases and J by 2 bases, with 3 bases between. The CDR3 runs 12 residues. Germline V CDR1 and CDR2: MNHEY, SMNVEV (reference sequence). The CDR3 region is CASSSSKNIQYF. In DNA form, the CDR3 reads TGTGCCAGCAGTTCTTCCAAAAACATTCAGTACTTC.

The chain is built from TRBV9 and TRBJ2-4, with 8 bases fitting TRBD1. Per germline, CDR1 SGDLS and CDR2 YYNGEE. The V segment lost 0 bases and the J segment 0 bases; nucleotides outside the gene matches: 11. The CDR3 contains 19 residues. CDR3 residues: CASSVDWGQEKLAKNIQYF. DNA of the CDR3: TGTGCCAGCAGCGTAGACTGGGGACAGGAGAAACTAGCCAAAAACATTCAGTACTTC.

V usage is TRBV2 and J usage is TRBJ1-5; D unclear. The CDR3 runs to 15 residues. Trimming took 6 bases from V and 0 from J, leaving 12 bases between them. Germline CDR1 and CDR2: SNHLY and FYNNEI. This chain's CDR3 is CASSFKMNSNQPQHF. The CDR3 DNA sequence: TGTGCCAGCAGCTTCAAGATGAATAGCAATCAGCCCCAGCATTTT.

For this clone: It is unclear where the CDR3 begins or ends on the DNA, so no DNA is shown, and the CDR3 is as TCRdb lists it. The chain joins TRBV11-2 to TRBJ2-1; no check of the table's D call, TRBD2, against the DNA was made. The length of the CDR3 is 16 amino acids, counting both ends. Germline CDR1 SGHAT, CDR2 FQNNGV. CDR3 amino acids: CASSPSSVLRGNEQFF.

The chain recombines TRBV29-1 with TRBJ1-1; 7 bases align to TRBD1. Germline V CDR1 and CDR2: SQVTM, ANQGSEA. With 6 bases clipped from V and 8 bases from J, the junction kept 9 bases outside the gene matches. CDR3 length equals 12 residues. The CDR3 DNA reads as TGCAGCGTATCGACAGGGTCGGAAGAAGCTTTCTTT. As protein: CSVSTGSEEAFF.

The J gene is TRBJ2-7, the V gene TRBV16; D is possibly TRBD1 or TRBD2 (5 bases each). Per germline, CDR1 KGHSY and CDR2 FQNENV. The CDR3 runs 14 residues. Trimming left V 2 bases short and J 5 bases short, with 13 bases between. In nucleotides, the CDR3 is TGTGCCAGCAGCCAAACCTGGGACCTAGACGAGCAGTACTTC. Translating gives CASSQTWDLDEQYF.

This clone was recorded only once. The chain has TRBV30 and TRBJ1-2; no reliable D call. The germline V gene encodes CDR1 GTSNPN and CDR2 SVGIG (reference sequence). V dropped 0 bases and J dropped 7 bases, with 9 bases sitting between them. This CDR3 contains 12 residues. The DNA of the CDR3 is TGTGCCTGGAGTGTCGGAGGAGGTGGCTACACCTTC. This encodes CAWSVGGGGYTF.

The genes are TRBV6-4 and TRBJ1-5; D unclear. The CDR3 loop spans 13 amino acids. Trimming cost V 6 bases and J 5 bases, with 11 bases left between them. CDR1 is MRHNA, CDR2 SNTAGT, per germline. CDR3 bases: TGTGCCAGCAGCTTGACATTCGATCAGCCCCAGCATTTT. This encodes CASSLTFDQPQHF.

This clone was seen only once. As DNA, the CDR3 is TGTGCCAGCAGCTTGGGACAGAAAATGACTGGGTTCTTC. Translating it yields CASSLGQKMTGFF. V gene TRBV5-8 combines with J gene TRBJ2-1; a weak D match, TRBD1 (5 bases). V was cut by 0 bases and J by 15 bases, with 16 bases left in between. This CDR3 comprises 13 residues. Per germline, CDR1 SGHTS and CDR2 YDEGEE.

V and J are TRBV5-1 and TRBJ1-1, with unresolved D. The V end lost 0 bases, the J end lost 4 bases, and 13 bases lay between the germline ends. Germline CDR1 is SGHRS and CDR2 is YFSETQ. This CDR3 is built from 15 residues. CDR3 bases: TGCGCCAGCAGCTTGGTATCGCCCCTGATCACTGAAGCTTTCTTT. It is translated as CASSLVSPLITEAFF.

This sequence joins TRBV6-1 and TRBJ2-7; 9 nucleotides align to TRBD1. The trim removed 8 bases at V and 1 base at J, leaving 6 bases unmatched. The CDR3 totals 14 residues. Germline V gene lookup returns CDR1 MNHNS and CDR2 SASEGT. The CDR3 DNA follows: TGTGCCAGCCACCGGGACAGGGATTCCTACGAGCAGTACTTC. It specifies CASHRDRDSYEQYF.

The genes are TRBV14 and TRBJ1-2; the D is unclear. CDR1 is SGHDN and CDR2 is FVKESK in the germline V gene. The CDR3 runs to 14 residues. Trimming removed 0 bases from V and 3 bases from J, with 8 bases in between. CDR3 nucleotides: TGTGCCAGCAGCCAAGATAGGAGAGACTATGGCTACACCTTC. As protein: CASSQDRRDYGYTF.

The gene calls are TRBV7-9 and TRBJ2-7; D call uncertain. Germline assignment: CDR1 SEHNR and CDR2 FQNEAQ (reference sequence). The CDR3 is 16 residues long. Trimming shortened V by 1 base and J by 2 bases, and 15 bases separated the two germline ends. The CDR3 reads CASSLVVGMGTYEQYF. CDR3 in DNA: TGTGCCAGCAGCTTAGTCGTGGGTATGGGAACCTACGAGCAGTACTTC.

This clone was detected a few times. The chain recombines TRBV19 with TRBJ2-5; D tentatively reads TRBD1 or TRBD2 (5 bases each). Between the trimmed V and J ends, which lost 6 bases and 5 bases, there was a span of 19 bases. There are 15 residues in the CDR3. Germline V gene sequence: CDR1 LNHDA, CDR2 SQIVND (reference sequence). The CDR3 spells CASSTGASIRETQYF. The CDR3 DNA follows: TGTGCCAGTAGCACCGGGGCTTCCATACGGGAGACCCAGTACTTC.

The CDR3 reads CASSPGTGNNYGYTF. CDR3 DNA sequence: TGTGCCAGCTCACCGGGGACAGGCAATAACTATGGCTACACCTTC. This chain connects TRBV18 to TRBJ1-2, with 8 positions matching TRBD1. There are 15 residues in the CDR3. From germline, CDR1 is KGHSH and CDR2 LQKENI. J lost 1 base, V lost 3 bases, and 4 bases had no gene match.

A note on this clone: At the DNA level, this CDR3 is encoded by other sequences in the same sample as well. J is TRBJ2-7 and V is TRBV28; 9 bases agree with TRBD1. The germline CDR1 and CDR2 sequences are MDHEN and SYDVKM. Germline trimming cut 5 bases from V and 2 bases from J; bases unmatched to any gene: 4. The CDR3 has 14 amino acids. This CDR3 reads CASSPGTGPYEQYF. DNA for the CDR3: TGTGCCAGCAGTCCCGGGACAGGGCCCTACGAGCAGTACTTC.

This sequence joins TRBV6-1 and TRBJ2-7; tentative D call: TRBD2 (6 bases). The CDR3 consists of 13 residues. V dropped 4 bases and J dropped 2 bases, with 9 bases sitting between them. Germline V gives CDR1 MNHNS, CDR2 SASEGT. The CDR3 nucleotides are TGTGCCAGCAGTGGGGACTCCACCTACGAGCAGTACTTC. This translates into CASSGDSTYEQYF.

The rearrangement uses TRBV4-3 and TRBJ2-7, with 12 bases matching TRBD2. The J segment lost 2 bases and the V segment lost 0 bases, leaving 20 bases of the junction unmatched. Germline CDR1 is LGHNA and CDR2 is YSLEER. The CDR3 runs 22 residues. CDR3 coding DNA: TGCGCCAGCAGCCAAGAATTGGCCGCACCGGGACTAGCGGGCCTGGGAGCCTACGAGCAGTACTTC. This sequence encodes CASSQELAAPGLAGLGAYEQYF.

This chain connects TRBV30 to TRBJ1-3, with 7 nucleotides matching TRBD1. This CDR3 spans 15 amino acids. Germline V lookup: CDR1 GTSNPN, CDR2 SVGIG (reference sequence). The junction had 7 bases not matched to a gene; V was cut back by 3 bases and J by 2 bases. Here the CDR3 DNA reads TGTGCCTGGAGCCTGACAGGGTGGGCTGGAAACACCATATATTTT. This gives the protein CAWSLTGWAGNTIYF.

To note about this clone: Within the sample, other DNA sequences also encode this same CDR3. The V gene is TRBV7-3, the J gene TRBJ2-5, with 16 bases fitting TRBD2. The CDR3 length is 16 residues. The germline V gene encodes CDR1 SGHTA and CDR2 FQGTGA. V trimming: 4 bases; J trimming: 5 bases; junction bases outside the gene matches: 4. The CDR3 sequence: CASSSGTSGRGETQYF. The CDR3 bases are TGTGCCAGCAGCTCAGGGACTAGCGGGAGGGGGGAGACCCAGTACTTC.

CDR3 amino acids: CASSLVQGAYEQYF. CDR3 in DNA: TGCGCCAGCAGCTTGGTACAGGGAGCCTACGAGCAGTACTTC. This chain joins TRBV5-1 and TRBJ2-7; possible D gene TRBD1, 6 bases. Germline CDR1 and CDR2: SGHRS and YFSETQ. The CDR3 has 14 residues. Trimming stripped 0 bases from V and 2 bases from J, with 9 bases between. The complete variable domain, with remaining parts taken from reference TRBV5-1 and TRBJ2-7, reads KAGVTQTPRYLIKTRGQQVTLSCSPISGHRSVSWYQQTPGQGLQFLFEYFSETQRNKGNFPGRFSGRQFSNSRSEMNVSTLELGDSALYLCASSLVQGAYEQYFGPGTRLTVT.

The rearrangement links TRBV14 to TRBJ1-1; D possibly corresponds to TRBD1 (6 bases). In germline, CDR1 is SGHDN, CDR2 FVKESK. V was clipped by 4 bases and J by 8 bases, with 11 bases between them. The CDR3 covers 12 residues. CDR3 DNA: TGTGCCAGCAGCCGGGGGGGCGCGGAAGCTTTCTTT. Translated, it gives CASSRGGAEAFF.

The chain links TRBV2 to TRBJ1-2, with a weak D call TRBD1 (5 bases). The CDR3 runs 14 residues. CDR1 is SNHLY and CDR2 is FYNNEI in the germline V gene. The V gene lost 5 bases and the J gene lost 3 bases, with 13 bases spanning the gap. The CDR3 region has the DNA TGTGCCAGCAGTAGAGGGGAAGTTGACTATGGCTACACCTTC. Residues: CASSRGEVDYGYTF.

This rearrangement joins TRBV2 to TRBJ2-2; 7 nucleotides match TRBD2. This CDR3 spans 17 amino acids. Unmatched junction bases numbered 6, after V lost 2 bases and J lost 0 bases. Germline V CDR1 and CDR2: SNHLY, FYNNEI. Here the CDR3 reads CASSERSGTANTGELFF. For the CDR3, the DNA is TGTGCCAGCAGTGAACGAAGCGGGACCGCGAACACCGGGGAGCTGTTTTTT.

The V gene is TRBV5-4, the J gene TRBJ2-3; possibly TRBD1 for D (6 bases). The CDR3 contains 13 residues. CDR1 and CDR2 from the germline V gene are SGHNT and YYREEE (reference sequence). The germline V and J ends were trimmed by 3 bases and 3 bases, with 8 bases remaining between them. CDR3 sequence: CASSSQGTDTQYF. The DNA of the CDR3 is TGTGCCAGCAGCTCTCAGGGGACAGATACGCAGTATTTT.

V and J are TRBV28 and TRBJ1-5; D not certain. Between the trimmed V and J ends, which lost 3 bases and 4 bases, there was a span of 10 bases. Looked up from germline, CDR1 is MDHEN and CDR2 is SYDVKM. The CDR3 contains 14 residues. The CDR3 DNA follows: TGTGCCAGCAGTTTTCCCTCGGTAAATCAGCCCCAGCATTTT. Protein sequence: CASSFPSVNQPQHF. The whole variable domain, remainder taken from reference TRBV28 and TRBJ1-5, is DVKVTQSSRYLVKRTGEKVFLECVQDMDHENMFWYRQDPGLGLRLIYFSYDVKMKEKGDIPEGYSVSREKKERFSLILESASTNQTSMYLCASSFPSVNQPQHFGDGTRLSIL.

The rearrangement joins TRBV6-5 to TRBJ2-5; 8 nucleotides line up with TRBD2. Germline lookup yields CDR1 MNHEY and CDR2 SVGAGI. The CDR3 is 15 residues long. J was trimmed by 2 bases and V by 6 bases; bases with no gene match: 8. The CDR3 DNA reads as TGTGCCAGCAGCCCTAGCGGGCCTCATCAAGAGACCCAGTACTTC. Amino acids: CASSPSGPHQETQYF.

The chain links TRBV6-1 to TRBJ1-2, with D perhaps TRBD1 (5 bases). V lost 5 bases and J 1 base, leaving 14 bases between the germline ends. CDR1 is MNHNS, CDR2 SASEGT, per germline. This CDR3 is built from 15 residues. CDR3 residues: CASSSKTGGNYGYTF. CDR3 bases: TGTGCCAGCAGTTCAAAGACGGGGGGTAACTATGGCTACACCTTC.